This T cell receptor (beta chain) was recovered during a study of cytomegalovirus exposure and HLA in healthy donors. CDR1 is SNHLY and CDR2 is FYNNEI in the germline V gene. The CDR3 has 16 amino acids. The V end was cut by 4 bases, the J end by 0 bases, with 16 bases between. Only in-frame clones appear in the TCRdb table, and some are missing; sequencing was by immunoSEQ multiplex PCR. The table lists under 250,000 clones, about 90% of them singletons, with around 12% in the top ten. The sample taken for sequencing was PBMCs. The receptor was isolated from a young man in good health and CMV-seropositive. The chain combines TRBV2 with TRBJ2-7; the D gene could be TRBD1 or TRBD2 (5 bases each). CDR3 loop: CASSVAVVGDSYEQYF. The CDR3, as DNA: TGTGCCAGCAGTGTCGCTGTAGTGGGGGACTCCTACGAGCAGTACTTC.